This TCR beta chain was captured in a study of T cells in tuberculosis. Sequencing was performed with immunoSEQ multiplex PCR; in TCRdb, only in-frame clones are kept and a portion is missing. Of tens of thousands of clones in the sample, approximately 86% were seen once. Documented time point: new active TB diagnosis, blood taken before or within 7 days of starting treatment. Positive smear microscopy and/or M. tuberculosis culture confirmed active disease. Study observations and caveats: A GMM-specific repertoire classifier reached roughly 86% accuracy, AUROC about 0.87.

Per germline, CDR1 LGHNA and CDR2 YSLEER. The CDR3 spans 14 residues. V dropped 0 bases and J dropped 4 bases, with 9 bases sitting between them. By sample fraction, this clone is medium-sized. The antigen is undetermined. The chain employs TRBV4-3 and TRBJ1-2, with D possibly being TRBD1 (5 bases). The TCR comes from an adult with tuberculosis. This specimen was PBMCs, taken at tuberculosis diagnosis. CDR3 sequence: CASSQDKGSYGYTF. The DNA of the CDR3 is TGCGCCAGCAGCCAAGATAAGGGGTCCTATGGCTACACCTTC.